This TCR beta chain was captured by sequencing in a study of T cells in Graves' hyperthyroidism and ophthalmopathy. The table lists this clonotype with many counts. Amplification of TCR beta CDR3 regions used RNA as the template. RT-PCR in the first round (using the HTBI primer set) targeted the TCR CDR3. TCRdb re-called the multiplex PCR reads through MiXCR, storing one row per CDR3 protein. The sample records some 620,000 distinct CDR3 sequences, 15% to 20% being singletons. This CDR3 contains 15 residues. The germline V gene has CDR1 MNHNS and CDR2 SASEGT. V trimming: 11 bases; J trimming: 8 bases; junction bases outside the gene matches: 17.

The chain has TRBV6-1 and TRBJ2-1; 8 bases line up with TRBD2. The sequencing input was blood. The sequence was collected from a woman aged 25 to 39 with Graves' hyperthyroidism. The CDR3 here is CASKTGTSIIHEQFF. In DNA, the CDR3 is TGTGCCTCTAAAACCGGGACTAGTATCATCCATGAGCAGTTCTTC.